This TCR beta chain was retrieved from a study of ipilimumab plus nivolumab after autologous stem cell transplantation. This CDR3 has 12 residues. Trimming cost V 10 bases and J 6 bases; bases outside gene matches: 6. Per the germline V gene, CDR1 is SEHNR and CDR2 is FQNEAQ (reference sequence). The assay was immunoSEQ multiplex PCR, and TCRdb's table has in-frame clones only and misses some. The sample yields fewer than 95,000 clones, approximately 83% seen once. The input for sequencing was PBMCs, taken in a trial of ipilimumab plus nivolumab as post-transplant consolidation. This sequence joins TRBV7-9 and TRBJ1-2, with 9 nucleotides matching TRBD1. The clonotype comes from a male donor with diffuse large B-cell lymphoma. The CDR3 DNA reads as TGTGCCACCGATGGACAGGGGAATGGCTACACCTTC. It yields the protein CATDGQGNGYTF.